The next 10 T cell receptor beta chains were all read from a single sample in a study of cytomegalovirus exposure and HLA in healthy donors. PCR used 60 Vbeta primers and 13 Jbeta primers. Here immunoSEQ multiplex PCR was the method, and the copy in TCRdb shows in-frame clones only, minus some. The sample yields about 98,000 clones, roughly two thirds seen once. The sample was PBMCs. The receptors derive from a man aged 50 to 59 in good health and CMV-seronegative.

V usage is TRBV10-2 and J usage is TRBJ1-5; D is undetermined. Germline CDR1 and CDR2: WSHSY and SAAADI. The CDR3 consists of 13 residues. Trimming took 8 bases from V and 2 from J, leaving 10 bases between them. The CDR3 reads CASVGRGNQPQHF. CDR3 sequence (DNA): TGCGCCAGCGTGGGTCGGGGCAATCAGCCCCAGCATTTT.

The rearrangement uses TRBV4-3 and TRBJ1-2, with D possibly TRBD1 on 5 matching bases. V was cut by 0 bases and J by 6 bases, with 20 bases left in between. The CDR3 is 17 residues long. The germline CDR1 and CDR2 sequences are LGHNA and YSLEER. The CDR3 here is CASSQDLPGRAIDGYTF. In nucleotides, the CDR3 is TGCGCCAGCAGCCAAGACCTACCAGGCAGGGCGATAGATGGCTACACCTTC.

The chain has TRBV10-1 and TRBJ1-5, with D hard to call. CDR3 length: 8 amino acids. V gave up 4 bases and J gave up 14 bases, with 3 bases separating them. Germline CDR1 is WNHNN and CDR2 is SYGVQD (reference sequence). The CDR3 reads CASSVEHF. CDR3 coding DNA: TGCGCCAGCAGTGTAGAGCATTTT.

The gene calls are TRBV2 and TRBJ1-1; TRBD1 matches 8 bases. Germline V gene data show CDR1 as SNHLY and CDR2 as FYNNEI. V lost 5 bases, J lost 5 bases, and 7 bases stayed unmatched. This CDR3 spans 14 amino acids. This chain's CDR3 is CASSLTGDGTEAFF. In DNA form, the CDR3 reads TGTGCCAGCAGTTTGACAGGGGATGGGACTGAAGCTTTCTTT.

This sequence joins TRBV5-1 and TRBJ2-1, with a weak D call TRBD2 (6 bases). The CDR3 extends over 14 amino acids. V lost 2 bases to trimming and J lost 4 bases, with 10 bases between them. Germline CDR1 and CDR2: SGHRS and YFSETQ. The CDR3 nucleotides are TGCGCCAGCAGCTTCCTAGCGTCATACAATGAGCAGTTCTTC. Encoded protein: CASSFLASYNEQFF.

This clone has a handful of counts. The V gene is TRBV7-9, the J gene TRBJ2-7; 7 positions match TRBD1. With V trimmed by 5 bases and J by 5 bases, 9 bases remained unmatched. The CDR3 length is 14 residues. Germline V gives CDR1 SEHNR, CDR2 FQNEAQ (reference sequence). This CDR3 reads CASSVDRALDEQYF. The DNA for the CDR3 is TGTGCCAGCAGCGTAGACAGGGCCCTGGACGAGCAGTACTTC.

This clone was seen only once. V gene TRBV28 combines with J gene TRBJ2-2; 8 positions match TRBD2. CDR3 length: 15 amino acids. Germline loops: CDR1 MDHEN, CDR2 SYDVKM. V lost 10 bases, J lost 0 bases, and 7 bases stayed unmatched. Here the CDR3 reads CATVLAGTNTGELFF. CDR3 bases: TGTGCCACCGTTTTAGCGGGAACGAACACCGGGGAGCTGTTTTTT.

This chain uses TRBV4-3 with TRBJ2-7; D is possibly TRBD1 (6 bases). V lost 3 bases to trimming and J lost 4 bases, with 16 bases between them. This CDR3 is built from 15 residues. Germline V gene sequence: CDR1 LGHNA, CDR2 YSLEER. The CDR3, as DNA: TGCGCCAGCAGCCAGGGGCCGGGACATTCATACGAGCAGTACTTC. This gives the protein CASSQGPGHSYEQYF.

The chain recombines TRBV20-1 with TRBJ2-5; D is possibly TRBD2 (5 bases). This CDR3 comprises 11 residues. The germline V and J ends were trimmed by 0 bases and 11 bases, with 10 bases remaining between them. CDR1 is DFQATT, CDR2 SNEGSKA, per germline (reference sequence). This CDR3 is CSARDRWEQYF. DNA for the CDR3: TGCAGTGCTAGAGATCGCTGGGAGCAGTACTTC.

The chain employs TRBV30 and TRBJ2-6; no clear D gene. CDR3 size: 15 residues. The V end lost 0 bases, the J end lost 0 bases, and 6 bases lay between the germline ends. Germline-derived CDR1 and CDR2 are GTSNPN and SVGIG (reference sequence). The DNA for the CDR3 is TGTGCCTGGAGTGTACCCGGCTCTGGGGCCAACGTCCTGACTTTC. It yields the protein CAWSVPGSGANVLTF. The full variable domain, rest sourced from reference TRBV30 and TRBJ2-6, is SQTIHQWPATLVQPVGSPLSLECTVEGTSNPNLYWYRQAAGRGLQLLFYSVGIGQISSEVPQNLSASRPQDRQFILSSKKLLLSDSGFYLCAWSVPGSGANVLTFGAGSRLTVL.